Listed below are T cell receptor beta chains from one sample, sequenced in a study of siplizumab effects on memory and regulatory T cells. Sequenced by immunoSEQ multiplex PCR; TCRdb stores in-frame clones only, minus some. The table has under 20,000 clones, approximately 46% seen once. These TCRs' antigens remain unknown. The sample consisted of CFSE-low (dividing) CD4+ T cells sorted from an allogeneic mixed lymphocyte reaction. The receptors originated from a human donor in good health; the cells came from an allogeneic mixed lymphocyte reaction. Each CDR3 is given with its conserved first and last residue. The order of the fields is J gene, clone size, D gene, CDR3 length, V gene, CDR3 protein, CDR3 DNA. The D gene is left open where the match is weak. Clone size, where shown, is once, few, many, or a class for clones that have expanded.

>TRBJ1-6|medium-sized|TRBD1|15|TRBV5-4
CASSLWGTENSPLHF
TGTGCCAGCAGCTTGTGGGGGACAGAAAATTCACCCCTCCACTTT
>TRBJ1-4|few|-|17|TRBV5-4
CASSTPFGEGTNEKLFF
TGTGCCAGCAGCACCCCCTTCGGTGAGGGCACTAATGAAAAACTGTTTTTT
>TRBJ1-6|-|TRBD1|14|TRBV19
CASSTGGAFAPLHF
TGTGCCAGTAGTACAGGGGGCGCGTTTGCACCCCTCCACTTT
>TRBJ2-1|medium-sized|TRBD2|16|TRBV5-5
CATGLAGGITYNEQFF
TGTGCCACCGGACTAGCGGGGGGGATCACCTACAATGAGCAGTTCTTC
>TRBJ2-5|once|TRBD2|15|TRBV7-8
CASSVTSGDQETQYF
TGTGCCAGCAGCGTCACTAGCGGGGACCAAGAGACCCAGTACTTC
>TRBJ2-3|-|-|15|TRBV6-1
CASSLGRGSSYTQYF
TGTGCCAGCAGCCTAGGGAGAGGGAGTTCATATACGCAGTATTTT
>TRBJ2-2|-|-|16|TRBV5-4
CASSPTNNRVGGELFF
TGTGCCAGCAGCCCGACGAACAACAGAGTAGGCGGGGAGCTGTTTTTT
>TRBJ1-2|-|TRBD1|15|TRBV11-1
CASSLNRGLNYGYTF
TGTGCCAGCAGCTTAAACAGGGGGCTCAACTATGGCTACACCTTC
>TRBJ1-1|few|-|14|TRBV7-2
CASSLAPVTTEAFF
TGTGCCAGCAGCTTAGCCCCAGTGACCACTGAAGCTTTCTTT
>TRBJ2-7|few|-|14|TRBV19
CASRETGGTYEQYF
TGTGCCAGCCGGGAGACGGGGGGCACCTACGAGCAGTACTTC
>TRBJ1-2|-|-|15|TRBV5-4
CASSFRAAQNYGYTF
TGTGCCAGCAGCTTCCGGGCAGCCCAAAACTATGGCTACACCTTC
>TRBJ2-3|once|TRBD2|17|TRBV5-1
CASSLDPSGGAADTQYF
TGCGCCAGCAGCTTGGATCCGAGCGGGGGGGCCGCAGATACGCAGTATTTT
>TRBJ2-7|few|TRBD2|15|TRBV28
CASFSGGALAYEQYF
TGTGCCAGCTTCTCGGGGGGGGCATTAGCCTACGAGCAGTACTTC
>TRBJ2-1|-|-|13|TRBV10-1
CASRERGSGEQFF
TGCGCCAGCAGGGAAAGGGGATCTGGAGAGCAGTTCTTC
>TRBJ1-6|-|TRBD1|16|TRBV5-1
CASSLNPGQGNSPLHF
TGCGCCAGCAGCTTAAACCCGGGACAGGGGAATTCACCCCTCCACTTT
>TRBJ2-1|few|TRBD1|12|TRBV19
CASGDRHNEQFF
TGTGCCAGTGGGGACAGGCACAATGAGCAGTTCTTC
>TRBJ2-5|few|-|17|TRBV11-3
CASSLTSSVATQETQYF
TGTGCCAGCAGCTTAACTTCCTCGGTAGCGACCCAAGAGACCCAGTACTTC
>TRBJ2-3|-|-|15|TRBV18
CASSPQAVETNTQYF
TGTGCCAGCTCACCACAAGCGGTCGAAACAAATACGCAGTATTTT
>TRBJ1-2|few|-|16|TRBV30
CAFPGGRGARLDGYTF
TGTGCCTTCCCGGGGGGAAGGGGCGCCCGTCTAGATGGCTACACCTTC
>TRBJ1-2|-|-|13|TRBV9
CASSVGTYYGYTF
TGTGCCAGCAGCGTAGGAACGTACTATGGCTACACCTTC
>TRBJ1-1|-|-|15|TRBV5-1
CASSSNPGGNTEAFF
TGCGCCAGCAGCTCCAACCCGGGGGGGAACACTGAAGCTTTCTTT
>TRBJ2-7|few|-|15|TRBV7-3
CASSLHPGASYEQYF
TGTGCCAGCAGCTTACACCCGGGGGCCTCCTACGAGCAGTACTTC
>TRBJ2-1|-|-|15|TRBV28
CASVEGGVGSGTFFF
-
>TRBJ2-5|-|TRBD1|14|TRBV7-2
CASSFGQGQETQYF
TGTGCCAGCAGCTTCGGACAGGGTCAAGAGACCCAGTACTTC
>TRBJ2-1|-|TRBD1|14|TRBV6-5
CASSSGGSNNEQFF
TGTGCCAGCAGTTCAGGGGGATCTAACAATGAGCAGTTCTTC
>TRBJ2-6|few|-|15|TRBV9
CASSSEGVWANVLTF
TGTGCCAGCAGCTCAGAGGGGGTTTGGGCCAACGTCCTGACTTTC
>TRBJ1-1|once|-|13|TRBV29-1
CSVEPAGTMGAFF
TGCAGCGTTGAACCCGCCGGGACAATGGGTGCTTTCTTT
>TRBJ2-1|-|TRBD2|12|TRBV7-3
CASSLRGGEQFF
TGTGCCAGCAGCTTAAGGGGGGGTGAGCAGTTCTTC
>TRBJ1-5|once|-|12|TRBV29-1
CSVGGYDQPQHF
TGCAGCGTCGGGGGATACGATCAGCCCCAGCATTTT
>TRBJ1-2|-|-|14|TRBV5-1
CASSLGGSSDGYTF
TGCGCCAGCAGCTTGGGAGGCAGCTCGGACGGCTACACCTTC
>TRBJ2-7|-|-|13|TRBV7-9
CASSLTQGYEQYF
TGTGCCAGCAGCTTAACACAGGGATACGAGCAGTACTTC
>TRBJ2-7|once|TRBD1|15|TRBV6-5
CASSGIGTGGDEQYF
TGTGCCAGCAGTGGTATAGGGACAGGGGGCGACGAGCAGTACTTC
>TRBJ2-3|once|-|16|TRBV5-5
CASREVAGSSTDTQYF
TGTGCCAGCAGAGAGGTGGCGGGGAGTAGCACAGATACGCAGTATTTT
>TRBJ2-2|-|-|16|TRBV18
CASSPTITGSTGELFF
TGTGCCAGCTCGCCAACAATTACAGGGAGTACCGGGGAGCTGTTTTTT
>TRBJ1-3|few|-|15|TRBV28
CASTTTGLTGNTIYF
TGTGCCAGCACCACGACCGGGTTAACTGGAAACACCATATATTTT
>TRBJ1-2|medium-sized|-|13|TRBV18
CASSPGTDYGYTF
TGTGCCAGCTCACCCGGGACCGACTATGGCTACACCTTC
>TRBJ1-4|few|-|14|TRBV2
CASSPALINEKLFF
TGTGCCAGCAGTCCCGCTTTGATAAATGAAAAACTGTTTTTT
>TRBJ1-4|few|-|13|TRBV7-7
CASSRVRGEKLFF
TGTGCCAGCTCAAGGGTTAGGGGTGAAAAACTGTTTTTT
>TRBJ2-7|-|TRBD1|14|TRBV5-1
CASNQGTGGNEQYF
TGCGCCAGCAACCAAGGGACAGGGGGGAACGAGCAGTACTTC
>TRBJ2-3|-|-|13|TRBV5-1
CASSLDHTDTQYF
TGCGCCAGCAGCTTGGACCATACAGATACGCAGTATTTT
>TRBJ2-3|-|-|12|TRBV7-8
CASSLGTDTQYF
TGTGCCAGCAGCTTAGGGACAGATACGCAGTATTTT
>TRBJ2-7|few|-|13|TRBV6-5
CASSYDSHYEQYF
TGTGCCAGCAGTTACGACAGTCACTACGAGCAGTACTTC
>TRBJ1-1|-|-|13|TRBV4-2
CASSQDRDREAFF
TGTGCCAGCAGCCAGGACCGGGACCGTGAAGCTTTCTTT
>TRBJ1-6|-|-|13|TRBV6-6
CASRENKYSPLHF
TGTGCCAGCAGGGAAAACAAGTATTCACCCCTCCACTTT
>TRBJ2-3|few|-|14|TRBV5-1
CASSPGGPTDTQYF
TGCGCCAGCAGCCCCGGAGGGCCAACAGATACGCAGTATTTT
>TRBJ1-5|few|TRBD1|13|TRBV18
CASSRDRDQPQHF
TGTGCCAGCTCACGGGACAGGGACCAGCCCCAGCATTTT
>TRBJ2-7|few|-|15|TRBV5-1
CASSSSGTGIYEQYF
TGCGCCAGCAGCTCCTCCGGGACGGGAATCTACGAGCAGTACTTC
>TRBJ2-1|once|-|15|TRBV7-8
CASSHVRGGYNEQFF
TGTGCCAGCAGCCACGTAAGGGGCGGTTACAATGAGCAGTTCTTC
>TRBJ1-4|few|-|15|TRBV4-1
CASSQSRGWGEKLFF
TGCGCCAGCAGCCAATCCCGCGGGTGGGGTGAAAAACTGTTTTTT
>TRBJ2-3|-|TRBD2|16|TRBV6-6
CASRNNALADTDTQYF
TGTGCCAGCAGAAATAATGCCCTAGCGGACACAGATACGCAGTATTTT
>TRBJ2-3|-|TRBD1|15|TRBV9
CASSARGHETDTQYF
TGTGCCAGCAGCGCCAGGGGGCATGAAACAGATACGCAGTATTTT